This TCR beta chain stems from a study of T cell changes during pregnancy in multiple sclerosis. Method: immunoSEQ multiplex PCR; TCRdb's copy keeps in-frame clones and lacks some. The sample consists of roughly 50,000 clones, 85% to 95% of them appearing once. Specimen: CD4+ T cells from peripheral blood mononuclear cells, collected in the third trimester of pregnancy. The TCR sequence derives from a female donor with multiple sclerosis, enrolled in a pregnancy study.

CDR3 coding DNA: TGTGCCAGTAGTATTGTAAAGGGGAATCAGCCCCAGCATTTT. Amino acid sequence: CASSIVKGNQPQHF. The chain is built from TRBV19 and TRBJ1-5, with D possibly matching TRBD1 (5 bases). Trimming removed 3 bases from V and 4 bases from J, with 10 bases in between. Germline V gene data show CDR1 as LNHDA and CDR2 as SQIVND (reference sequence). This CDR3 comprises 14 residues.